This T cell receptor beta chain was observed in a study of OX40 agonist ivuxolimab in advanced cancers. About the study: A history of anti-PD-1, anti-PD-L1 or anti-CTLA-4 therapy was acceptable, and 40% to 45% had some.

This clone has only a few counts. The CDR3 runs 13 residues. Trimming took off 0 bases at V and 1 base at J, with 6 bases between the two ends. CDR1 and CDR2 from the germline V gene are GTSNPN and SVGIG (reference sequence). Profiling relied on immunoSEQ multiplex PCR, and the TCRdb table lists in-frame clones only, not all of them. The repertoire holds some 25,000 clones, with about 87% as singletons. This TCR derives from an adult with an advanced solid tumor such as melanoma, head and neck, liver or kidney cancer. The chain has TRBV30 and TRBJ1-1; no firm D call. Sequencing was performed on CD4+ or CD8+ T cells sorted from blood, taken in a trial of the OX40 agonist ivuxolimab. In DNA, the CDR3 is TGTGCCTGGAGTGTTACCAGGAACACTGAAGCTTTCTTT. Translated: CAWSVTRNTEAFF.